The present T cell receptor beta chain was sequenced within a study of T cell repertoires in cytomegalovirus infection. Findings and limits, study-wide: The ex vivo response showed dominance by HLA-C-restricted CMV-specific TCR beta clonotypes.

The table lists this clonotype with many counts. The antigen remains undetermined. This CDR3 contains 15 residues. The V and J ends lost 5 bases and 2 bases, in that order; junction bases with no gene match: 5. TCRdb re-called the reads with MiXCR, one entry per CDR3 protein. The sample yields 170,000 or so distinct CDR3 sequences, around an eighth seen once. The chain joins TRBV12-3 or TRBV12-4 to TRBJ2-3; TRBD1 agrees at 9 bases. Specimen: PBMCs. The TCR originated in a human donor in good health (CMV status not recorded). Some clones in this sample may be carry-over from other donors' samples. CDR3 in amino acids: CASSGGQGPTDTQYF. CDR3 DNA: TGTGCCAGCAGTGGGGGACAGGGACCCACAGATACGCAGTATTTT.